The next 21 T cell receptor beta chains were all read from a single sample in a study of beta chain features in type 1 diabetes. The study's findings and limits: In all four CD4+ subsets, TCRB CDR3 length was significantly, moderately reduced in type 1 diabetes.

These TCRs are of unknown antigen specificity. Every isolated RNA sample was fully reverse transcribed, so sequencing captured expressed TCRB transcripts. Profiled with immunoSEQ multiplex PCR; TCRdb holds only in-frame clones, not every one. The sample lists 230,000 or so clones, under 20% occurring once. The sample comprised naive CD4+ T cells from blood. These receptors all come from a man aged 25-40 years with type 1 diabetes.

This clone was recorded only once. The gene calls are TRBV27 and TRBJ2-7; D ambiguous. This CDR3 region has 16 residues. Trimming shortened V by 5 bases and J by 3 bases, and 20 bases separated the two germline ends. The germline gives CDR1 MNHEY, CDR2 SMNVEV (reference sequence). The CDR3 loop reads CASSVMDGSLIYEQYF. CDR3 coding DNA: TGTGCCAGCAGTGTTATGGATGGATCACTGATCTACGAGCAGTACTTC.

As for this clone: The sample carries other DNA sequences with the same CDR3. The J gene is TRBJ2-5, the V gene TRBV20-1, with no clear D. The CDR3 contains 11 residues. V was clipped by 3 bases and J by 4 bases, with 6 bases between them. Germline V gene lookup returns CDR1 DFQATT and CDR2 SNEGSKA (reference sequence). CDR3 sequence reads: CSASSRETQYF. The DNA of the CDR3 is TGCAGTGCTAGTTCTAGAGAGACCCAGTACTTC.

The genes are TRBV29-1 and TRBJ1-2; no clear D. CDR3 length: 14 amino acids. V lost 4 bases and J 8 bases, leaving 20 bases between the germline ends. Germline V gene lookup returns CDR1 SQVTM and CDR2 ANQGSEA. In nucleotides, the CDR3 is TGCAGCGTTGGAGGATCAGACTATAAGCTGGGCTACACCTTC. Protein: CSVGGSDYKLGYTF.

This clone has more than one count but fewer than ten. The chain recombines TRBV29-1 with TRBJ2-1; possibly TRBD2 for D (6 bases). Between the trimmed V and J ends, which lost 5 bases and 2 bases, there was a span of 22 bases. The CDR3 is 17 residues long. Per germline, CDR1 SQVTM and CDR2 ANQGSEA. The CDR3 DNA sequence: TGCAGCGTTAGACCCCCAAGTTCCGGGGGACCCTACAATGAGCAGTTCTTC. Its protein is CSVRPPSSGGPYNEQFF.

This clone has just a few counts. The V gene is TRBV7-2, the J gene TRBJ2-3; D gene unclear. The CDR3 is made up of 13 amino acids. Germline V gene lookup returns CDR1 SGHTA and CDR2 FQGNSA. V shed 3 bases and J shed 3 bases, with 7 bases lying between them. The CDR3 DNA reads as TGTGCCAGCAGCTTGGAGATAACAGATACGCAGTATTTT. This gives the protein CASSLEITDTQYF.

This clone was counted between two and nine times. The rearrangement uses TRBV10-3 and TRBJ2-3; D gene unclear. CDR1 and CDR2 (germline): ENHRY, SYGVKD. The V gene lost 1 base and the J gene lost 0 bases, with 8 bases spanning the gap. This CDR3 comprises 15 residues. The CDR3, as DNA: TGTGCCATCAGTGAGTTTGCCGGTAGCACAGATACGCAGTATTTT. It translates to CAISEFAGSTDTQYF.

In DNA form, the CDR3 reads TGCGCCAGCACTGGGACAGGGTATAACGAGCAGTACTTC. This codes for CASTGTGYNEQYF. The V call is TRBV5-1, the J call TRBJ2-7; 9 nucleotides align to TRBD1. Germline-derived CDR1 and CDR2 are SGHRS and YFSETQ. Germline trimming cut 6 bases from V and 5 bases from J; bases unmatched to any gene: 6. The CDR3 is 13 residues long. The whole variable domain, remainder taken from reference TRBV5-1 and TRBJ2-7, is KAGVTQTPRYLIKTRGQQVTLSCSPISGHRSVSWYQQTPGQGLQFLFEYFSETQRNKGNFPGRFSGRQFSNSRSEMNVSTLELGDSALYLCASTGTGYNEQYFGPGTRLTVT.

The V gene is TRBV4-1, the J gene TRBJ2-3, with D hard to call. The CDR3 loop spans 14 amino acids. Germline CDR1 is MGHRA and CDR2 is YSYEKL. V lost 2 bases and J lost 4, with 10 bases in between. Here the CDR3 reads CASSQIGPPDTQYF. The CDR3 nucleotides are TGCGCCAGCAGCCAAATCGGCCCTCCAGATACGCAGTATTTT.

The CDR3 protein is CASSFETGTEGETQYF. DNA of the CDR3: TGTGCCAGCAGCTTCGAAACCGGGACAGAGGGAGAGACCCAGTACTTC. The rearrangement links TRBV7-9 to TRBJ2-5, with 7 bases identical to TRBD1. The ends lost 3 bases at V and 4 bases at J; junction bases unmatched: 11. Germline V gene lookup returns CDR1 SEHNR and CDR2 FQNEAQ (reference sequence). The CDR3 covers 16 residues.

The chain has TRBV6-5 and TRBJ2-5, with 9 bases aligning to TRBD2. The CDR3 totals 15 residues. J gave up 6 bases and V 0 bases, and 5 bases lay outside the gene matches. CDR1 is MNHEY, CDR2 SVGAGI, per germline. For the CDR3, the DNA is TGTGCCAGCAGTTACTCTAGCGGGAGTCCGAAGACCCAGTACTTC. Protein sequence: CASSYSSGSPKTQYF.

V gene TRBV30 combines with J gene TRBJ2-1; 7 bases line up with TRBD1. The ends lost 2 bases at V and 15 bases at J; junction bases unmatched: 10. This CDR3 region has 12 residues. In germline, CDR1 is GTSNPN, CDR2 SVGIG (reference sequence). The CDR3: CAWSQSGTVVFF. The CDR3 nucleotides are TGTGCCTGGAGTCAATCCGGGACAGTGGTGTTCTTC.

The genes are TRBV4-3 and TRBJ2-6; D uncertain. CDR3 length: 13 residues. Germline-derived CDR1 and CDR2 are LGHNA and YSLEER. Trimming cost V 4 bases and J 4 bases, with 5 bases left between them. The CDR3, as DNA: TGCGCCAGCAGCCCATCAGGGGCCAACGTCCTGACTTTC. It yields the protein CASSPSGANVLTF.

The table lists this clone with a few counts. V and J are TRBV7-9 and TRBJ2-3; no reliable D call. The germline V gene encodes CDR1 SEHNR and CDR2 FQNEAQ (reference sequence). V lost 1 base to trimming and J lost 6 bases, with 14 bases between them. The CDR3 contains 15 residues. CDR3 nucleotide sequence: TGTGCCAGCAGCTTAGTGGGCCCGCGTATTGATACGCAGTATTTT. Its protein product is CASSLVGPRIDTQYF.

This clone was counted a few times. The chain uses TRBV7-8 and TRBJ2-5; D ambiguous. Trimming shortened V by 1 base and J by 0 bases, and 3 bases separated the two germline ends. CDR1 SGHVS and CDR2 FQNEAQ come from the germline V gene. CDR3 length equals 13 residues. The CDR3, as DNA: TGTGCCAGCAGCTTAGGGTACCAAGAGACCCAGTACTTC. Encoded protein: CASSLGYQETQYF.

The rearrangement joins TRBV7-9 to TRBJ2-7; 7 bases line up with TRBD1. V shed 2 bases and J 2 bases; nucleotides not matched to a gene: 18. The CDR3 is 19 amino acids. Germline assignment: CDR1 SEHNR and CDR2 FQNEAQ (reference sequence). CDR3 sequence reads: CASSLIYWQSDRLPYEQYF. In DNA form, the CDR3 reads TGTGCCAGCAGCTTAATTTATTGGCAATCGGACAGGCTACCCTACGAGCAGTACTTC. Drawing the rest from reference TRBV7-9 and TRBJ2-7, the complete variable domain is DTGVSQNPRHKITKRGQNVTFRCDPISEHNRLYWYRQTLGQGPEFLTYFQNEAQLEKSRLLSDRFSAERPKGSFSTLEIQRTEQGDSAMYLCASSLIYWQSDRLPYEQYFGPGTRLTVT.

J is TRBJ2-7 and V is TRBV9; 11 nucleotides align to TRBD2. Losses at the gene ends were 0 bases for V and 6 bases for J; bases not matched to a gene: 8. CDR1 SGDLS and CDR2 YYNGEE come from the germline V gene. This CDR3 contains 16 residues. In DNA, the CDR3 is TGTGCCAGCAGCGTAGCTTCGACTAGCGGGAAGATCGAGCAGTACTTC. It codes for CASSVASTSGKIEQYF. Supplemented by reference TRBV9 and TRBJ2-7, the full variable domain reads DSGVTQTPKHLITATGQRVTLRCSPRSGDLSVYWYQQSLDQGLQFLIQYYNGEERAKGNILERFSAQQFPDLHSELNLSSLELGDSALYFCASSVASTSGKIEQYFGPGTRLTVT.

The V gene is TRBV9, the J gene TRBJ2-2; unclear D gene. The CDR3 contains 12 residues. With 0 bases removed from V and 7 bases from J, the gap between germline ends came to 4 bases. Per germline, CDR1 SGDLS and CDR2 YYNGEE. The CDR3 loop is CASSVVGGELFF. The CDR3 nucleotides read TGTGCCAGCAGCGTAGTCGGCGGGGAGCTGTTTTTT.

V and J are TRBV6-4 and TRBJ2-1, with TRBD2 matching 9 bases. The CDR3 contains 15 residues. The germline CDR1 and CDR2 sequences are MRHNA and SNTAGT. V lost 6 bases and J lost 0; bases outside the gene matches: 3. The CDR3 DNA follows: TGTGCCAGCAGCCGACTAGCGGACTCCTACAATGAGCAGTTCTTC. Protein: CASSRLADSYNEQFF.

This clone has just a few counts. This chain joins TRBV29-1 and TRBJ2-1, with D perhaps TRBD2 (6 bases). The CDR3 is made up of 14 amino acids. Trimming removed 4 bases from V and 3 bases from J, with 13 bases in between. The germline CDR1 and CDR2 sequences are SQVTM and ANQGSEA. DNA for the CDR3: TGCAGCGTTGGTTCTAGCGCCAACTACAATGAGCAGTTCTTC. Its protein product is CSVGSSANYNEQFF.

The CDR3, as DNA: TGTGCCAGCCGTGACATCTTTTACAATGAGCAGTTCTTC. Translation gives CASRDIFYNEQFF. This chain connects TRBV28 to TRBJ2-1; D remains ambiguous. The CDR3 consists of 13 residues. Trimming left V 8 bases short and J 4 bases short, with 12 bases between. CDR1 is MDHEN and CDR2 is SYDVKM in the germline V gene.

Remarks on this clone: Other DNA sequences within the sample encode an identical CDR3. Here the CDR3 DNA reads TGTGCCATCAGTGAGCGCAGCGGGGAGACCCAGTACTTC. It specifies CAISERSGETQYF. J is TRBJ2-5 and V is TRBV10-3; possible D gene TRBD2, 6 bases. Per the germline V gene, CDR1 is ENHRY and CDR2 is SYGVKD. This CDR3 region has 13 residues. Trimming removed 2 bases at V and 5 bases at J, with 9 bases between.